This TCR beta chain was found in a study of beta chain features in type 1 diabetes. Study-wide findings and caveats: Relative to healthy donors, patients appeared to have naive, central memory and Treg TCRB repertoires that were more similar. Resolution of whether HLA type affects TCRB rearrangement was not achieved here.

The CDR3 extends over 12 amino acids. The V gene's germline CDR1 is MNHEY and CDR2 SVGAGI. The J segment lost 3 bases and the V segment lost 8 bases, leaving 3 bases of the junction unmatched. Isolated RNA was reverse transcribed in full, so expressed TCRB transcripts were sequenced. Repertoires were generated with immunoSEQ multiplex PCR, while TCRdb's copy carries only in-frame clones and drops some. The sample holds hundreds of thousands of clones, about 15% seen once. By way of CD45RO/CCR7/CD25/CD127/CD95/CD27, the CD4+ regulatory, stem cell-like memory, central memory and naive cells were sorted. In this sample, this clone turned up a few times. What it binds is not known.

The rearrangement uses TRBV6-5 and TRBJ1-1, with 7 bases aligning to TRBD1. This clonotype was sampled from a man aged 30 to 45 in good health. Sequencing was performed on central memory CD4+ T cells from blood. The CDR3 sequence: CASEGAYTEAFF. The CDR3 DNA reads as TGTGCCAGCGAGGGGGCGTACACTGAAGCTTTCTTT.